This TCR beta chain is drawn from a study of radiation and T cells in renal cell carcinoma. As for the study in general: Nephrectomy followed 15 Gy stereotactic body radiation by 4 weeks.

The study's findings and limits: In blood, top tumor clones expanded by 2 weeks, shrinking by 4. Pretreatment tumor biopsies were lacking, so baseline clonotypes are unknown.

Time point denoted: blood 2 weeks post-SBRT. The treatment is: 15 Gy SBRT to primary tumor, nephrectomy 4 weeks later. Clear cell pathology was present in this patient's renal cell carcinoma. As for this clone: Its antigen is currently unknown.

This CDR3 is 14 amino acids long. V lost 10 bases, J lost 0 bases, and 6 bases stayed unmatched. The germline CDR1 and CDR2 sequences are MNHNS and SASEGT. Sequencing was performed with immunoSEQ multiplex PCR; in TCRdb, only in-frame clones are kept and a portion is missing. The table records roughly 150,000 clones, about 87% of them present only once. The material was blood, obtained from a patient whose treatment included radiotherapy and nephrectomy. This chain joins TRBV6-1 and TRBJ1-3; 7 nucleotides agree with TRBD1. The receptor's source is a woman between 45 and 65 years old with renal cell carcinoma. CDR3 nucleotides: TGTGCCACCGGGGACAGAAGCTCTGGAAACACCATATATTTT. Encoded protein: CATGDRSSGNTIYF.